Sequencing of this TCR beta chain was carried out in a study of blood T cells in healthy people across ages. It was with a sample-barcoded 5' primer and a J-beta primer mix that a second PCR of roughly 7 to 12 cycles was run. The template-switch adaptor was a 5' adaptor with 12 random nucleotides. It tagged each cDNA molecule. Every sample produced at least 2.5 million CDR3-containing paired-end reads. TCRdb itself ran the 5' RACE reads through MiXCR, one entry per CDR3 protein. This table holds about 1.1 million distinct CDR3 sequences, under 40% found once. Regarding the study as a whole: In these data, TCR beta diversity tracked strongly with naive T cell percentage. There was no known CMV status for donors, so expanded clonotype changes were possibly confounded.

The CDR3 totals 14 residues. The germline CDR1 and CDR2 sequences are SGDLS and YYNGEE. This clonotype is a singleton in its sample. Its antigen remains unknown. Just one base apart from a much larger clone, this may be a read error. The chain joins TRBV9 to TRBJ2-1, with D maybe TRBD1 (7 bases). The sample taken for sequencing was blood. The TCR originated in a man aged 18-30 years in good health. CDR3 in amino acids: CASSAQLTGEERFF. The DNA of the CDR3 is TGTGCCAGCAGCGCACAATTAACAGGGGAGGAGCGGTTCTTC.